The 29 T cell receptor beta chains presented below share a single source sample, sequenced in a study of cytomegalovirus exposure and HLA in healthy donors. The primer mix had 60 Vbeta and 13 Jbeta primers. TCRdb's copy holds only in-frame clones and misses some; the assay was immunoSEQ multiplex PCR. Of 85,000 to 100,000 clones in the sample, around 85% were seen once. Sequencing used PBMCs. Receptor source: a girl aged 2 to 10 in good health and CMV-seropositive.

The chain is built from TRBV5-1 and TRBJ2-5; tentative D call: TRBD2 (6 bases). V was shortened by 4 bases and J by 4 bases, with 20 bases between the two germline ends. CDR1 is SGHRS and CDR2 is YFSETQ in the germline V gene. The CDR3 length is 16 residues. CDR3 DNA: TGCGCCAGCAGCACCGGGACTTCCAATGCCCCAGAGACCCAGTACTTC. Translating gives CASSTGTSNAPETQYF. Variable domain in full (rest from reference TRBV5-1 and TRBJ2-5): KAGVTQTPRYLIKTRGQQVTLSCSPISGHRSVSWYQQTPGQGLQFLFEYFSETQRNKGNFPGRFSGRQFSNSRSEMNVSTLELGDSALYLCASSTGTSNAPETQYFGPGTRLLVL.

This rearrangement joins TRBV30 to TRBJ2-7, with D possibly being TRBD2 (6 bases). The CDR3 consists of 14 residues. Trimming cost V 5 bases and J 8 bases, with 22 bases left between them. The V gene's germline CDR1 is GTSNPN and CDR2 SVGIG (reference sequence). CDR3 in DNA: TGTGCCTGGCGATACCCGGGAGTCGAAAAAAAGCAGTACTTC. Translated: CAWRYPGVEKKQYF.

The chain combines TRBV7-9 with TRBJ1-1; 9 nucleotides align to TRBD1. Losses at the gene ends were 6 bases for V and 6 bases for J; bases not matched to a gene: 14. This CDR3 is 16 amino acids long. Germline V lookup: CDR1 SEHNR, CDR2 FQNEAQ (reference sequence). The CDR3 DNA reads as TGTGCCAGCAGTAATGGGAGAACAGGGGGCAAGGCTGAAGCTTTCTTT. This translates into CASSNGRTGGKAEAFF.

The chain carries TRBV5-1 and TRBJ1-2; 7 bases are shared with TRBD1. CDR1 and CDR2 (germline): SGHRS, YFSETQ. The CDR3 covers 14 residues. With 0 bases clipped from V and 6 bases from J, the junction kept 5 bases outside the gene matches. CDR3 nucleotide sequence: TGCGCCAGCAGCTTGGAGGGGGCGGCGGATGGCTACACCTTC. Protein sequence: CASSLEGAADGYTF. Based on the CDR3 plus reference TRBV5-1 and TRBJ1-2, the full variable domain is KAGVTQTPRYLIKTRGQQVTLSCSPISGHRSVSWYQQTPGQGLQFLFEYFSETQRNKGNFPGRFSGRQFSNSRSEMNVSTLELGDSALYLCASSLEGAADGYTFGSGTRLTVV.

The genes are TRBV28 and TRBJ2-1, with no clear D. Trimming pared 4 bases from V and 3 bases from J, leaving 13 bases between. Germline V gene data show CDR1 as MDHEN and CDR2 as SYDVKM. The CDR3 covers 15 residues. This CDR3 reads CASSSLVLGYNEQFF. CDR3 nucleotides: TGTGCCAGCAGTTCCCTAGTTCTCGGCTACAATGAGCAGTTCTTC.

Only one count was recorded for this clone. V gene TRBV7-2 combines with J gene TRBJ2-7; 10 bases map to TRBD1. This CDR3 is built from 15 residues. Germline CDR1 and CDR2: SGHTA and FQGNSA. V shed 5 bases, J shed 2 bases, and the junction held 6 bases outside the gene matches. CDR3 protein: CASSPGTGVTYEQYF. The CDR3 coding sequence is TGTGCCAGCAGCCCCGGGACAGGGGTAACCTACGAGCAGTACTTC.

The genes are TRBV9 and TRBJ2-3; 10 bases align to TRBD2. J gave up 10 bases and V 4 bases, and 9 bases lay outside the gene matches. Germline CDR1 reads SGDLS; CDR2 reads YYNGEE. The CDR3 is made up of 14 amino acids. The CDR3 sequence: CASSSPSGRASQYF. In DNA, the CDR3 is TGTGCCAGCAGCTCCCCGAGCGGGAGGGCCTCGCAGTATTTT.

This clone appeared a single time. V usage is TRBV7-2 and J usage is TRBJ2-7; TRBD2 matches 10 bases. The CDR3 is made up of 15 amino acids. Germline V CDR1 and CDR2: SGHTA, FQGNSA. V trimming: 5 bases; J trimming: 5 bases; junction bases outside the gene matches: 9. CDR3 protein: CASSRLAGGKDEQYF. CDR3 sequence (DNA): TGTGCCAGCAGCCGCTTAGCGGGAGGAAAGGACGAGCAGTACTTC.

The chain has TRBV5-6 and TRBJ2-3; TRBD2 might be the D (5 bases). This CDR3 is built from 14 residues. Trimming removed 2 bases from V and 5 bases from J, with 12 bases in between. Germline V gives CDR1 SGHDT, CDR2 YYEEEE. The CDR3 is CASSLYGRVDTQYF. CDR3 bases: TGTGCCAGCAGCTTATATGGGAGAGTAGATACGCAGTATTTT.

The V gene is TRBV19, the J gene TRBJ2-5, with TRBD1 matching 9 bases. CDR1 and CDR2 from the germline V gene are LNHDA and SQIVND (reference sequence). This CDR3 contains 13 residues. V trimming: 9 bases; J trimming: 4 bases; junction bases outside the gene matches: 6. The CDR3 DNA sequence: TGTGCCAGCTCCGGGACAGGGAGAGAGACCCAGTACTTC. Translated, it gives CASSGTGRETQYF.

J is TRBJ2-4 and V is TRBV25-1; 7 bases are shared with TRBD1. V lost 5 bases and J lost 3; bases outside the gene matches: 4. CDR3 length: 14 residues. Per the germline V gene, CDR1 is MGHDK and CDR2 is SYGVNS. DNA of the CDR3: TGTGCCAGCAGTAATACAGGGGTCAAAAACATTCAGTACTTC. Amino acids: CASSNTGVKNIQYF.

The chain couples TRBV27 to TRBJ2-5, with TRBD1 matching over 8 bases. Germline trimming cut 5 bases from V and 3 bases from J; bases unmatched to any gene: 8. Germline V gene lookup returns CDR1 MNHEY and CDR2 SMNVEV (reference sequence). CDR3 length equals 15 residues. CDR3 amino acids: CASSRTGGWEETQYF. Written as DNA, the CDR3 is TGTGCCAGCAGTCGCACAGGGGGGTGGGAAGAGACCCAGTACTTC.

Remarks on this clone: One end of the junction is discordant with germline, which a read error may explain. The V call is TRBV29-1, the J call TRBJ1-5; tentative D call: TRBD1 (6 bases). CDR1 SQVTM and CDR2 ANQGSEA come from the germline V gene. The CDR3 runs to 15 residues. DNA for the CDR3: TGCAGGGTTGACTCTAAACAGGGTCCCAATCAGCCCCAGCATTTT. This sequence encodes CRVDSKQGPNQPQHF.

This chain links TRBV4-3 with TRBJ2-7; 7 nucleotides agree with TRBD1. The ends lost 3 bases at V and 1 base at J; junction bases unmatched: 6. The length of the CDR3 is 15 residues. Germline V gene lookup returns CDR1 LGHNA and CDR2 YSLEER. CDR3 protein: CASSQQRDSSYEQYF. The CDR3 DNA follows: TGCGCCAGCAGCCAGCAACGGGACAGTTCCTACGAGCAGTACTTC.

The gene calls are TRBV9 and TRBJ2-6; tentatively, D is TRBD1 (6 bases). There are 16 residues in the CDR3. The V end lost 4 bases, the J end lost 0 bases, and 11 bases lay between the germline ends. Germline V lookup: CDR1 SGDLS, CDR2 YYNGEE. DNA of the CDR3: TGTGCCAGCAGCTTGACGGACAGCTCTGGGGCCAACGTCCTGACTTTC. Protein product: CASSLTDSSGANVLTF.

The chain couples TRBV5-1 to TRBJ1-1; 7 bases map to TRBD1. CDR1 SGHRS and CDR2 YFSETQ come from the germline V gene. This CDR3 has 14 residues. V lost 4 bases to trimming and J lost 1 base; unmatched junction nucleotides: 4. CDR3 residues: CASSLQGGNTEAFF. The CDR3, as DNA: TGCGCCAGCAGCCTCCAGGGGGGGAACACTGAAGCTTTCTTT. The full variable domain, rest sourced from reference TRBV5-1 and TRBJ1-1, is KAGVTQTPRYLIKTRGQQVTLSCSPISGHRSVSWYQQTPGQGLQFLFEYFSETQRNKGNFPGRFSGRQFSNSRSEMNVSTLELGDSALYLCASSLQGGNTEAFFGQGTRLTVV.

The V gene is TRBV5-1, the J gene TRBJ1-1; D possibly corresponds to TRBD1 (5 bases). CDR1 SGHRS and CDR2 YFSETQ come from the germline V gene. Trimming pared 2 bases from V and 3 bases from J, leaving 14 bases between. This CDR3 has 15 residues. Here the CDR3 reads CASSLSVGGDTEAFF. The CDR3 DNA sequence: TGCGCCAGCAGCTTATCGGTCGGGGGGGACACTGAAGCTTTCTTT.

This clone has only one observation. This sequence joins TRBV4-2 and TRBJ2-1; 7 bases map to TRBD1. Germline V gives CDR1 LGHNA, CDR2 YNFKEQ. V shed 0 bases and J 9 bases; nucleotides not matched to a gene: 17. The CDR3 has 18 amino acids. The CDR3 loop reads CASSQDRVTGEFDGEQFF. CDR3 nucleotide sequence: TGTGCCAGCAGCCAAGATCGGGTCACAGGGGAATTCGATGGTGAGCAGTTCTTC.

This rearrangement joins TRBV5-1 to TRBJ2-7; D might be TRBD2 (5 bases). Trimming took off 2 bases at V and 6 bases at J, with 12 bases between the two ends. CDR1 SGHRS and CDR2 YFSETQ come from the germline V gene. The length of the CDR3 is 13 residues. CDR3 sequence: CASSFTAAGEQYF. In DNA form, the CDR3 reads TGCGCCAGCAGCTTTACAGCCGCGGGCGAGCAGTACTTC.

J is TRBJ2-7 and V is TRBV5-1; D is possibly TRBD2 (6 bases). V lost 4 bases and J 6 bases, leaving 14 bases between the germline ends. Germline CDR1 reads SGHRS; CDR2 reads YFSETQ. CDR3 length: 13 residues. The CDR3 DNA sequence: TGCGCCAGCAGCGCGGGGTTGGGGTTCGAGCAGTACTTC. This codes for CASSAGLGFEQYF.

The V gene is TRBV5-4, the J gene TRBJ2-5; the match to TRBD1 covers 9 bases. CDR3 length equals 14 residues. The germline CDR1 and CDR2 sequences are SGHNT and YYREEE (reference sequence). Trimming removed 1 base from V and 4 bases from J; junction bases left unmatched: 2. The CDR3: CASSLRQGGETQYF. CDR3 sequence (DNA): TGTGCCAGCAGCTTGCGACAGGGGGGAGAGACCCAGTACTTC.

This clone appeared a few times. CDR3 region: CASSRLGVRTEAFF. The DNA for the CDR3 is TGTGCCAGCAGCCGGCTCGGGGTGCGGACTGAAGCTTTCTTT. The chain joins TRBV6-5 to TRBJ1-1; D call uncertain. The CDR3 has 14 residues. The germline V gene encodes CDR1 MNHEY and CDR2 SVGAGI. V lost 6 bases to trimming and J lost 5 bases, with 16 bases between them.

This sequence joins TRBV15 and TRBJ2-6, with D possibly matching TRBD2 (6 bases). Germline assignment: CDR1 LNHNV and CDR2 YYDKDF (reference sequence). The CDR3 is made up of 19 amino acids. Deletions cut 0 bases from V and 1 base from J, with 16 bases between. This chain's CDR3 is CATSRDVAGSSSGANVLTF. The DNA of the CDR3 is TGTGCCACCAGCAGAGATGTGGCGGGATCAAGTTCTGGGGCCAACGTCCTGACTTTC.

The chain uses TRBV6-6 and TRBJ1-1, with 9 bases that match TRBD1. Trimming removed 6 bases from V and 5 bases from J; junction bases left unmatched: 10. CDR3 length: 15 residues. Germline V gene sequence: CDR1 MNHNY, CDR2 SVGAGI (reference sequence). The CDR3 DNA reads as TGTGCCAGCAGAATCTCGGGACAGGGAGGGACTGAAGCTTTCTTT. The encoded protein is CASRISGQGGTEAFF.

In regard to this clone: In the same sample, other DNA sequences code for this CDR3. V gene TRBV10-1 combines with J gene TRBJ1-1, with TRBD1 matching over 7 bases. This CDR3 contains 14 residues. Losses at the gene ends were 4 bases for V and 2 bases for J; bases not matched to a gene: 4. Germline V lookup: CDR1 WNHNN, CDR2 SYGVQD (reference sequence). CDR3 bases: TGCGCCAGCAGTGGAGGGACAGTAAACACTGAAGCTTTCTTT. Translation gives CASSGGTVNTEAFF.

The chain has TRBV6-1 and TRBJ2-7; TRBD2 matches 11 bases. V shed 0 bases, J shed 6 bases, and the junction held 7 bases outside the gene matches. The germline gives CDR1 MNHNS, CDR2 SASEGT. The CDR3 runs to 16 residues. For the CDR3, the DNA is TGTGCCAGCAGTGAAGCGGAACTAGCGGGAGTAAGCGAGCAGTACTTC. Amino acid sequence: CASSEAELAGVSEQYF.

The V gene is TRBV13, the J gene TRBJ2-3, with 11 bases lining up with TRBD2. Unmatched junction bases numbered 2, after V lost 0 bases and J lost 3 bases. CDR3 length: 16 residues. Germline V gene data show CDR1 as PRHDT and CDR2 as FYEKMQ (reference sequence). The CDR3 is CASSLGLAGGTDTQYF. Written as DNA, the CDR3 is TGTGCCAGCAGCTTAGGTCTAGCGGGAGGAACAGATACGCAGTATTTT.

V is TRBV4-1 and J is TRBJ1-2; 8 positions agree with TRBD1. This CDR3 contains 14 residues. Germline V gene lookup returns CDR1 MGHRA and CDR2 YSYEKL. V shed 6 bases, J shed 2 bases, and the junction held 5 bases outside the gene matches. As DNA, the CDR3 is TGCGCCAGCAGATGGACAGGGACAAACTATGGCTACACCTTC. This encodes CASRWTGTNYGYTF.

The chain's CDR3 is CASSPFGLEQYF. The DNA for the CDR3 is TGTGCCAGCAGCCCCTTCGGTCTCGAGCAGTACTTC. The rearrangement joins TRBV7-9 to TRBJ2-7; no firm D call. The CDR3 is 12 residues long. Per the germline V gene, CDR1 is SEHNR and CDR2 is FQNEAQ (reference sequence). Trimming took 5 bases from V and 6 from J, leaving 11 bases between them.